Below, 14 T cell receptor beta chains from the same sample are listed, as sequenced in a study of cytomegalovirus exposure and HLA in healthy donors (dated by TCRdb to between 2016 and 2019). Receptors were amplified or captured by the immunoSEQ multiplex PCR assay. For the multiplex PCR, a mixture combining 60 forward primers for TCR Vbeta segments and 13 reverse primers for TCR Jbeta segments was used. In its TCRdb copy, this immuneACCESS table keeps in-frame sequences only and misses some clones. Where compared with another copy, unresolved V genes explain less than half of these, and the others have no known cause. This sample lists around 180,000 clones; approximately 71% were detected once. Together, the top ten hold approximately 1.4% of the sample. Sequencing input: PBMCs. Receptor source: a girl between 10 and 17 years old in good health and CMV-seronegative.

This chain joins TRBV7-9 and TRBJ1-1; 8 bases map to TRBD1. V trimming: 3 bases; J trimming: 0 bases; junction bases outside the gene matches: 9. The CDR3 is 17 residues long. Germline values: CDR1 SEHNR, CDR2 FQNEAQ (reference sequence). This CDR3 is CASSFTRGLALNTEAFF. In DNA, the CDR3 is TGTGCCAGCAGCTTCACCAGGGGGCTTGCTTTGAACACTGAAGCTTTCTTT.

This clone has just a few counts. V gene TRBV27 combines with J gene TRBJ1-6, with no clear D. This CDR3 region has 13 residues. V lost 3 bases and J 8 bases, leaving 8 bases between the germline ends. CDR1 MNHEY and CDR2 SMNVEV come from the germline V gene (reference sequence). The CDR3 is CASSFRSDSPLHF. As DNA, the CDR3 is TGTGCCAGCAGTTTCCGTTCCGATTCACCCCTCCACTTT.

The chain is built from TRBV6-6 and TRBJ2-7, with TRBD2 as a possible D gene (6 bases). Germline V gives CDR1 MNHNY, CDR2 SVGAGI (reference sequence). The CDR3 sequence is 13 residues long. V was pared by 5 bases and J by 5 bases, with 13 bases between. The CDR3 region has the DNA TGTGCCAGCAGTGGGGGGTCGGGAAACGAGCAGTACTTC. Amino acids: CASSGGSGNEQYF.

The chain carries TRBV27 and TRBJ2-3, with 7 nucleotides matching TRBD1. Germline CDR1 and CDR2: MNHEY and SMNVEV (reference sequence). J lost 0 bases, V lost 4 bases, and 4 bases had no gene match. This CDR3 contains 15 residues. CDR3 loop: CASSSGTASTDTQYF. In DNA form, the CDR3 reads TGTGCCAGCAGTTCAGGGACAGCTAGCACAGATACGCAGTATTTT.

This chain connects TRBV29-1 to TRBJ2-7; 10 bases line up with TRBD1. The CDR3 extends over 14 amino acids. Germline assignment: CDR1 SQVTM and CDR2 ANQGSEA. The J segment lost 4 bases and the V segment lost 7 bases, leaving 10 bases of the junction unmatched. The CDR3 is CSGATGGNPYEQYF. In DNA form, the CDR3 reads TGCAGCGGTGCGACAGGGGGCAATCCATACGAGCAGTACTTC.

The rearrangement uses TRBV9 and TRBJ2-2; the D is unclear. This CDR3 comprises 16 residues. V was shortened by 2 bases and J by 0 bases, with 11 bases between the two germline ends. The V gene's germline CDR1 is SGDLS and CDR2 YYNGEE. This CDR3 is CASSVSRTANTGELFF. CDR3 DNA sequence: TGTGCCAGCAGCGTCTCCCGTACGGCGAACACCGGGGAGCTGTTTTTT.

The rearrangement links TRBV6-1 to TRBJ2-7; D not certain. The CDR3 has 13 amino acids. The V and J ends lost 9 bases and 3 bases respectively, with 15 bases between them. Germline values: CDR1 MNHNS, CDR2 SASEGT. CDR3 DNA sequence: TGTGCCAGTACCATGGGCAGCCGCTACGAGCAGTACTTC. This gives the protein CASTMGSRYEQYF.

The chain combines TRBV5-1 with TRBJ2-3, with 8 bases lining up with TRBD2. The CDR3 runs to 18 residues. V gave up 0 bases and J gave up 1 base; unmatched junction bases: 10. Germline V gives CDR1 SGHRS, CDR2 YFSETQ. As DNA, the CDR3 is TGCGCCAGCAGCTTGGCCCCCGGGAGGGGGGCCCGCACAGATACGCAGTATTTT. Translation gives CASSLAPGRGARTDTQYF. The variable domain in full, with the rest retrieved from reference TRBV5-1 and TRBJ2-3, is KAGVTQTPRYLIKTRGQQVTLSCSPISGHRSVSWYQQTPGQGLQFLFEYFSETQRNKGNFPGRFSGRQFSNSRSEMNVSTLELGDSALYLCASSLAPGRGARTDTQYFGPGTRLTVL.

The rearrangement links TRBV18 to TRBJ1-1; TRBD1 matches at 8 bases. Germline CDR1 and CDR2: KGHSH and LQKENI. The CDR3 has 15 residues. Unmatched junction bases numbered 8, after V lost 6 bases and J lost 2 bases. The DNA for the CDR3 is TGTGCCAGCTCGGGACGACAGGGGACCAACACTGAAGCTTTCTTT. The encoded protein is CASSGRQGTNTEAFF.

The V gene is TRBV6-1, the J gene TRBJ2-7, with 7 bases aligning to TRBD2. The CDR3 has 14 amino acids. Germline values: CDR1 MNHNS, CDR2 SASEGT. With V trimmed by 6 bases and J by 1 base, 6 bases remained unmatched. The CDR3 DNA follows: TGTGCCAGCAGGTCCATCGGGGGGTCCTACGAGCAGTACTTC. Its protein product is CASRSIGGSYEQYF.

This chain joins TRBV9 and TRBJ2-5; 7 positions agree with TRBD2. The germline gives CDR1 SGDLS, CDR2 YYNGEE. V gave up 5 bases and J gave up 4 bases; unmatched junction bases: 8. The CDR3 totals 14 residues. The CDR3 loop is CASSPSGTGETQYF. The CDR3 region has the DNA TGTGCCAGCAGTCCTAGCGGCACAGGAGAGACCCAGTACTTC.

The DNA of the CDR3 is TGTGCCAGCCACGGGACTCGCGGAAACACCATATATTTT. It encodes CASHGTRGNTIYF. The V and J genes are TRBV28 and TRBJ1-3, with D possibly TRBD1 on 5 matching bases. Germline V gives CDR1 MDHEN, CDR2 SYDVKM. With 8 bases removed from V and 4 bases from J, the gap between germline ends came to 12 bases. The CDR3 consists of 13 residues.

This chain joins TRBV7-9 and TRBJ2-3; D unresolved. This CDR3 is built from 16 residues. V was cut by 5 bases and J by 0 bases, with 15 bases left in between. Per germline, CDR1 SEHNR and CDR2 FQNEAQ (reference sequence). In nucleotides, the CDR3 is TGTGCCAGCAGCAACTCCCTGTTAGTGAGCACAGATACGCAGTATTTT. As protein: CASSNSLLVSTDTQYF. The full variable domain, in which reference TRBV7-9 and TRBJ2-3 provide the parts outside the CDR3, is DTGVSQNPRHKITKRGQNVTFRCDPISEHNRLYWYRQTLGQGPEFLTYFQNEAQLEKSRLLSDRFSAERPKGSFSTLEIQRTEQGDSAMYLCASSNSLLVSTDTQYFGPGTRLTVL.

The chain couples TRBV10-1 to TRBJ2-2, with D possibly TRBD1 on 6 matching bases. Trimming left V 7 bases short and J 4 bases short, with 10 bases between. Looked up from germline, CDR1 is WNHNN and CDR2 is SYGVQD (reference sequence). The length of the CDR3 is 13 residues. The CDR3 region is CASKQGGTGELFF. CDR3 sequence (DNA): TGCGCCAGCAAACAGGGTGGCACCGGGGAGCTGTTTTTT.